This T cell receptor beta chain was sequenced in a study of shared clonotypes between healthy human individuals. About this clone itself: Its antigen is currently unknown.

Study-level points and caveats: Sharing of clonotypes among donors was expected to vary with sequencing depth.

Selected positively for CCR7 and CD45RO-negative, naive CD8 cells excluded terminally differentiated effector memory CD45RA+ cells. A deep-level run was used for the assay. Per the study methods: Quality scores were absent from the junction-only immunoSEQ sequences, so filtering differed. The assay was immunoSEQ multiplex PCR, and TCRdb's table has in-frame clones only and misses some. V, J and clone size are those of that table, while D and trimming were read from the DNA. Here the sample spans fewer than 700,000 clones, 95% being singletons. The CDR3 extends over 16 amino acids. Germline CDR1 reads SNHLY; CDR2 reads FYNNEI. V lost 1 base and J lost 4, with 16 bases in between.

Sequencing was done on a sample of naive CD8+ T cells sorted from blood. The receptor was isolated from a woman in her twenties or thirties in good health. The rearrangement uses TRBV2 and TRBJ1-2; possibly TRBD1 for D (6 bases). Here the CDR3 DNA reads TGTGCCAGCAGTGAAGGGGCTTCGAAGGGGGTCTATGGCTACACCTTC. Amino acid sequence: CASSEGASKGVYGYTF.